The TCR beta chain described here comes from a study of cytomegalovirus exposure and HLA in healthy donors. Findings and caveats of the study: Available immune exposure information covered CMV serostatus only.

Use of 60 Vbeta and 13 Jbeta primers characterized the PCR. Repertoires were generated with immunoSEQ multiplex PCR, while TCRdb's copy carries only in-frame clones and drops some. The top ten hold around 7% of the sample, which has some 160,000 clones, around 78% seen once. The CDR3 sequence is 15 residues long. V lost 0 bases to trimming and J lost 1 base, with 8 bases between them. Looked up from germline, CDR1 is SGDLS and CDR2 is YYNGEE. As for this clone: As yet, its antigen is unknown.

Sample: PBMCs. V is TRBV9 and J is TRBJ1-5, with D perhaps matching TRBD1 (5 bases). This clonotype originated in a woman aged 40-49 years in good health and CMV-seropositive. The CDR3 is CASSVGGESNQPQHF. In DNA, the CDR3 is TGTGCCAGCAGCGTAGGGGGGGAAAGCAATCAGCCCCAGCATTTT.